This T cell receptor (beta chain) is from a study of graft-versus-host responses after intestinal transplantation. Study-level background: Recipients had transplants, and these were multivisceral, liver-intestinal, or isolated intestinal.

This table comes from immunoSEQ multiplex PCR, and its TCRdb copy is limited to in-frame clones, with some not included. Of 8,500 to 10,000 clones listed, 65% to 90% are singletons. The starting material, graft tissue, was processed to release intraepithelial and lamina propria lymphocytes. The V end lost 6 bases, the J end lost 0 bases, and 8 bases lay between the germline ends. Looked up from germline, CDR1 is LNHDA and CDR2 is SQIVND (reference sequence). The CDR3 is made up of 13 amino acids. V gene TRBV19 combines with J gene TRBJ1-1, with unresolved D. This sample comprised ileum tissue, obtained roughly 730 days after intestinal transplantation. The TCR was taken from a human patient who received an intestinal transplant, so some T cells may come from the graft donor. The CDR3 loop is CASRETVNTEAFF. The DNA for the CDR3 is TGTGCCAGTAGGGAAACAGTGAACACTGAAGCTTTCTTT. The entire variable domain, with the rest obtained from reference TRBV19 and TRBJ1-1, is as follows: DGGITQSPKYLFRKEGQNVTLSCEQNLNHDAMYWYRQDPGQGLRLIYYSQIVNDFQKGDIAEGYSVSREKKESFPLTVTSAQKNPTAFYLCASRETVNTEAFFGQGTRLTVV.